This T cell receptor (beta chain) stems from a study of CD8+CD57+ T cells in acquired aplastic anemia. About the research overall: When averaged, DNA from sorted CD4+ and CD8+ cells came to approximately 3 ug.

General study points: The study identified roughly 29 CD8+ CDR3 sequences shared by patients and controls. Any difference that existed in CD8+ Simpson's diversity between patients and controls was not significant.

Profiling of TCR beta VDJ combinations and CDR3 sequences used genomic DNA as template. MiXCR was run by TCRdb on the reads, yielding one entry per CDR3 protein. The sample includes approximately 220,000 distinct CDR3 sequences, 47% of them seen just once. Flow cytometry had shown expanded CD8+CD57+ cells in the patients chosen for sequencing. Blood came from patients not yet given any therapy. CDR1 SNHLY and CDR2 FYNNEI come from the germline V gene. The ends were cut back, 7 bases at V and 1 base at J, with 13 bases in the middle. CDR3 length: 14 amino acids. Comment on this clonotype: Its antigen is still unknown.

V gene TRBV2 combines with J gene TRBJ1-2, with D possibly matching TRBD1 (6 bases). The sequence came from a human donor with aplastic anemia. The specimen sequenced was sorted CD4+, CD8+, or CD8+CD57+ T cells (not recorded which) from PBMCs. CDR3 region: CASMRTAFNYGYTF. CDR3 coding DNA: TGTGCCAGCATGAGGACAGCTTTTAACTATGGCTACACCTTC.